The source of this TCR beta chain is a study of identical twins. The CDR3 loop spans 17 amino acids. The V segment lost 0 bases and the J segment 3 bases; nucleotides outside the gene matches: 5. The V gene's germline CDR1 is SEHNR and CDR2 FQNEAQ (reference sequence). Via MiXCR, TCRdb re-called the 5' RACE reads, giving one row per CDR3 protein. The table lists about 530,000 distinct CDR3 sequences, 20% to 25% of them singletons. This clonotype was counted between two and nine times. This sample also appeared in a second study, on yellow fever vaccine responses in identical twins.

This sequence joins TRBV7-9 and TRBJ1-5; 10 bases map to TRBD1. The TCR comes from a woman aged 18-29 years in good health. The sequencing input was CD4+ T cells sorted from blood. DNA for the CDR3: TGTGCCAGCAGCTTAGCTACCGGGACAGGGGACAATCAGCCCCAGCATTTT. The encoded protein is CASSLATGTGDNQPQHF.